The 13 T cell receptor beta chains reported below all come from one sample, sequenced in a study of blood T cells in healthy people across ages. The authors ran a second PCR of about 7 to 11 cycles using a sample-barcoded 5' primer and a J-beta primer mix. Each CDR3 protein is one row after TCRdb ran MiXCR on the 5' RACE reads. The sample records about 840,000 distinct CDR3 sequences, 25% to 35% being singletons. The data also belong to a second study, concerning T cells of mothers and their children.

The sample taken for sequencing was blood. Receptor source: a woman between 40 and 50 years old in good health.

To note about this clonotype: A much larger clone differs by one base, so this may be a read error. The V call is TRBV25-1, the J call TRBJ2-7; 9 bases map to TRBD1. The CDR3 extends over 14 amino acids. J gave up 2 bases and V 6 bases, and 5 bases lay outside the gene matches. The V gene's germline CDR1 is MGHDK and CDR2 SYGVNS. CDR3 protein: CASRTGTGTYEQYF. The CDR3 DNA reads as TGTGCCAGCAGGACCGGGACAGGGACCTACGAGCAGTACTTC.

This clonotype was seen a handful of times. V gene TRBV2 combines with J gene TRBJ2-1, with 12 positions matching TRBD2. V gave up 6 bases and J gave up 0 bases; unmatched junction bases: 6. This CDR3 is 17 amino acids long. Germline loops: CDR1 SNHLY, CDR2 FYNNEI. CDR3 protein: CASRAGLAGSSYNEQFF. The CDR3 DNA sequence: TGTGCCAGCAGGGCCGGACTAGCGGGAAGCTCCTACAATGAGCAGTTCTTC.

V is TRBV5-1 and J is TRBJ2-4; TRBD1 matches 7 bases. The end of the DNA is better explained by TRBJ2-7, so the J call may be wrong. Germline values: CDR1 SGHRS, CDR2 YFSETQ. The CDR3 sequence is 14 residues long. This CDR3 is CASSLVGQRNEQYF. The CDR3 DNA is TGCGCCAGCAGCTTGGTGGGACAGCGAAACGAGCAGTACTTC.

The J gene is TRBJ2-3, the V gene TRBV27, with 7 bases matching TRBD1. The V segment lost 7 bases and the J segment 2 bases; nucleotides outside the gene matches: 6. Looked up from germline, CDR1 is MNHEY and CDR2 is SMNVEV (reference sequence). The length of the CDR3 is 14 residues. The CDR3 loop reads CASTRGQTTDTQYF. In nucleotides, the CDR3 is TGTGCCAGCACTCGGGGACAGACCACAGATACGCAGTATTTT.

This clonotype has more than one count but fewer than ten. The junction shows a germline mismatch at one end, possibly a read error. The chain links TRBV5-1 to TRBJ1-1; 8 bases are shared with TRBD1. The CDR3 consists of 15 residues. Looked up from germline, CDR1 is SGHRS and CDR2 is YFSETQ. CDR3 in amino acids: CASSLAGQENTEAFF. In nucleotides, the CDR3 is TGTGCCAGCAGTTTAGCGGGACAGGAGAACACTGAAGCTTTCTTT. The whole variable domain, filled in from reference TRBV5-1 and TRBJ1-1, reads KAGVTQTPRYLIKTRGQQVTLSCSPISGHRSVSWYQQTPGQGLQFLFEYFSETQRNKGNFPGRFSGRQFSNSRSEMNVSTLELGDSALYLCASSLAGQENTEAFFGQGTRLTVV.

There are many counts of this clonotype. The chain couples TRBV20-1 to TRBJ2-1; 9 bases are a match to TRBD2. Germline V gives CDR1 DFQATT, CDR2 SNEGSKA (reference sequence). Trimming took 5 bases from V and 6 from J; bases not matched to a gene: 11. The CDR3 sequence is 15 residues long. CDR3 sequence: CSAPPGTSFINEQFF. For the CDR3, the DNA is TGCAGTGCTCCTCCCGGGACTAGCTTCATCAATGAGCAGTTCTTC.

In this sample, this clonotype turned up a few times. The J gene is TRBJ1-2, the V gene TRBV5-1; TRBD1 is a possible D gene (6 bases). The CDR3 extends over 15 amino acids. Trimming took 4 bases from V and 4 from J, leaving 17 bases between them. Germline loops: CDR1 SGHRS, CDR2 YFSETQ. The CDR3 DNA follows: TGCGCCAGCAGCCCCATACAGGGTTCCGGCTATGGCTACACCTTC. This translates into CASSPIQGSGYGYTF.

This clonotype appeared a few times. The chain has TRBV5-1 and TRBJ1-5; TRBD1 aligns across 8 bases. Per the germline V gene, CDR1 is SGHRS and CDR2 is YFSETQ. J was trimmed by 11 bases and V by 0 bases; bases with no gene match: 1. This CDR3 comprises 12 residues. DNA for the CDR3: TGCGCCAGCAGCTTGGAGGGACAGGCCCAGCATTTT. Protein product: CASSLEGQAQHF.

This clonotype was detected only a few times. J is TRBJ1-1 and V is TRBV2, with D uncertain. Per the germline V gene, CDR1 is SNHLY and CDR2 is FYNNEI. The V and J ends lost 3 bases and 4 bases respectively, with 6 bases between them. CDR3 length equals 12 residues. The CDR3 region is CASSEVATEAFF. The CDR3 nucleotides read TGTGCCAGCAGTGAGGTCGCCACTGAAGCTTTCTTT. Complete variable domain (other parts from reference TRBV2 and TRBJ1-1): EPEVTQTPSHQVTQMGQEVILRCVPISNHLYFYWYRQILGQKVEFLVSFYNNEISEKSEIFDDQFSVERPDGSNFTLKIRSTKLEDSAMYFCASSEVATEAFFGQGTRLTVV.

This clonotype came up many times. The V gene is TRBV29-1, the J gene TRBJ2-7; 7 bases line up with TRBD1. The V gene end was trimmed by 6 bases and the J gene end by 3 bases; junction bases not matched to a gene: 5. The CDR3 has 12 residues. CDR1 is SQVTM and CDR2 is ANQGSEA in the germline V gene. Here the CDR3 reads CSVRDSLYEQYF. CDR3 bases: TGCAGCGTCCGGGACAGCCTCTACGAGCAGTACTTC.

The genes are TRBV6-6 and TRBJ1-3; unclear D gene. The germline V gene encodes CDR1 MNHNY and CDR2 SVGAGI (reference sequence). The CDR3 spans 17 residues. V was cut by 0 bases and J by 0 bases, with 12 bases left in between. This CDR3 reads CASSYSIGIGSGNTIYF. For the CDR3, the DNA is TGTGCCAGCAGTTACTCGATCGGTATCGGCTCTGGAAACACCATATATTTT.

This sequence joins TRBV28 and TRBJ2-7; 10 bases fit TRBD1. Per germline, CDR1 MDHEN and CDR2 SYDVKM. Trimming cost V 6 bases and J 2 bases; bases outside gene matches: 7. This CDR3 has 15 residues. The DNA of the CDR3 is TGTGCCAGCAGATCAGACAGGGGGCCAGCCTACGAGCAGTACTTC. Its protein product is CASRSDRGPAYEQYF.

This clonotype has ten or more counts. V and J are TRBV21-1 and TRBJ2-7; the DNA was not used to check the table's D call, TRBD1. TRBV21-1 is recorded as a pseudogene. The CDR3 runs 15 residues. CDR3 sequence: CASSKVNHRGYEQYF. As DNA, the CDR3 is TGTGCCAGCAGCAAAGTAAATCACAGGGGCTACGAGCAGTACTTC.